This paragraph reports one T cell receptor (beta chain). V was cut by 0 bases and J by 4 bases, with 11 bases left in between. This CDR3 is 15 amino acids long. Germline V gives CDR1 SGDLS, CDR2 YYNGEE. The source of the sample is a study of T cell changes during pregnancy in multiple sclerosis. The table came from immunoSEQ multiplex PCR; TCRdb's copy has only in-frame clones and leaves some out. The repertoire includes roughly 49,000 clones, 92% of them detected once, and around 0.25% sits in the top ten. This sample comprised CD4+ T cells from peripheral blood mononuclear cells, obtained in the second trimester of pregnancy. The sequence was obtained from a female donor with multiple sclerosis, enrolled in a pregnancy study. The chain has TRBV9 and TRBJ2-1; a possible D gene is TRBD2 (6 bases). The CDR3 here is CASSVGGEHYNEQFF. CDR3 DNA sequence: TGTGCCAGCAGCGTAGGCGGGGAGCATTACAATGAGCAGTTCTTC.